The TCR beta chain described here comes from a study of T-cell reconstitution after alpha-beta-depleted transplantation in children (dated by TCRdb to 2016 to 2017). Broadly, across the study: The study quantitatively tracked T-cell immune reconstitution after TCRalphabeta/CD19-depleted allogeneic hematopoietic cell transplantation in children using TCR repertoire profiling.

This clonotype was counted ten times or more. This clone's antigen is unknown. There are no base qualities to consult, and no much larger clone falls within one base. The CDR3 goes from the cysteine to the phenylalanine over 15 residues. Of all the DNA, just the CDR3 is kept, 45 bases in frame from base 1. The V end loses 4 bases and the J end loses 3 bases, and a stretch of 13 bases separates them. CDR1 and CDR2, per the germline V gene, are ENHRY and SYGVKD. To prepare the library, PCR was applied. Instrument used: Illumina HiSeq 2500. TCR libraries were prepared with molecular barcoding, using unique molecular identifiers to normalize TCRbeta repertoire quantification. In-frame beta chains were kept once TCRdb had trimmed the public reads at Q25 with fastp and called clones with MiXCR. Identical CDR3 protein sequences are pooled into one entry, listed with their most common genes and DNA. The sample includes 90,000 to 95,000 distinct CDR3 sequences, with 9% to 15% observed a single time. About 15% of the sample goes to the ten largest clones.

This receptor was identified in a human donor who donated a stem cell graft to a child with inherited bone marrow failure. The sequenced sample was PBMCs from the stem cell graft donor, obtained from the stem cell graft. This receptor chain uses TRBV10-3 and TRBJ2-4; perhaps TRBD2 is the D gene, with 6 bases matching. The DNA reads TGTGCCATCAGTGGGGGGACTGGGGTCAAAAACATTCAGTACTTC. Its translation reads: CAISGGTGVKNIQYF.